This T cell receptor (beta chain) was documented in a study of blood T cell repertoires in COVID-19 (dated by TCRdb to 2018 to 2021). Regarding the complete study: Samples covering the acute and convalescent phases of COVID-19 were provided by collaborators in the United States, Italy and Spain. The repertoires were released in a freely available public database intended as a resource for research on the immune response to SARS-CoV-2. The samples were drawn from two sources: the first 160 participants of the ongoing ImmuneRACE study, and 1,254 subjects contributed by 6 global collaborators. The material from the prospective study consisted of cDNA or gDNA derived from T cells, B-cell-depleted T cells, or PBMCs. Sample metadata almost always included a de-identified subject ID, COVID-19 status, age in years and sex. Where available, HLA class I and class II types were obtained from metadata supplied by the sample provider rather than from assay-based typing. The dataset comprised deeply sampled blood TCRbeta repertoires from subjects exposed to, actively infected with, or recovered from COVID-19.

Another Seattle source contributed samples from volunteer blood donors who had recovered from COVID-19. Each collaborating institution followed its own protocols to collect whole blood in K2EDTA tubes. For TCRbeta analysis, collaborators shipped samples in one of three forms: frozen whole blood, isolated PBMCs, or DNA extracted from either of those sample types. V lost 0 bases and J lost 8 bases, and the count of bases not matched to a germline gene is 5. From a lookup of the germline V gene, CDR1 and CDR2 are MNHEY and SVGAGI. Measured from the cysteine to the phenylalanine, the CDR3 is 14 residues long. The read is trimmed to its CDR3 DNA, 42 bases read in frame from base 1. TCRbeta CDR3 regions were amplified from genomic DNA using the immunoSEQ Assay, a bias-controlled multiplex PCR. The paper's processing steps were these. Nucleated cell counts per sample were estimated from amplification of reference gene primers within the assay. To quantify the absolute abundance of each unique TCRbeta CDR3 rearrangement, sequence reads were collapsed and filtered. Productive Simpson clonality was computed per sample as the square root of Simpson's diversity index over productive rearrangements. TCRdb mirrors the immuneACCESS table, restricted to in-frame sequences. Some clones are absent from its copies; in checked studies, under half trace to an unresolved V gene, and the reason for the others is unknown. V and J calls and clone size follow that table, whereas D and trimming were derived from the DNA. This sample lists 200,000 to 250,000 clones; 84% were detected once. The ten biggest clones cover roughly 4.6% of the sample.

As concerns this clone: What antigen it recognizes has not been identified. No qualities accompany the bases; no much larger clone lies one base away.

The research as a whole found: How much clinical and demographic metadata was included differed by source and by participant, and the metadata was provided uncurated.

The rearrangement joined TRBV6-5 to TRBJ1-2; 8 central nucleotides agree with TRBD1. The sample was peripheral blood. This receptor was identified in a woman aged 55-69 years who had recovered from COVID-19. The CDR3 amino acid sequence is: CASSYSQGARGYTF. The bases read TGTGCCAGCAGTTACTCGCAGGGGGCTAGAGGCTACACCTTC.